Below, 22 T cell receptor beta chains from the same sample are listed, as sequenced in a study of post-analysis software for immune sequencing data. Every TCR beta cDNA library bore unique molecular identifiers. TCRdb used MiXCR to reprocess the PCR reads, holding one entry per CDR3 protein. The top ten hold 4.6% of the sample, which has 750,000 to 950,000 distinct CDR3 sequences, about 57% seen once. Study outcomes and limitations: In patients, TRBV5-6, TRBV5-1 and TRBV20-1 belonged to roughly five TRBV segments found more frequently than in controls.

No antigen has been identified for these receptors. Sequenced: blood. The receptors come from a girl between 5 and 17 years old with multiple sclerosis.

This CDR3 reads CSATTGTGKPQHF. CDR3 coding DNA: TGCAGCGCCACAACCGGGACAGGCAAGCCCCAGCATTTT. The gene calls are TRBV29-1 and TRBJ1-5; 8 bases line up with TRBD1. Germline V gene data show CDR1 as SQVTM and CDR2 as ANQGSEA. V lost 7 bases to trimming and J lost 8 bases; unmatched junction nucleotides: 10. There are 13 residues in the CDR3.

The J gene is TRBJ2-1, the V gene TRBV20-1; 10 bases line up with TRBD1. Germline loops: CDR1 DFQATT, CDR2 SNEGSKA (reference sequence). The CDR3 runs 13 residues. Trimming removed 3 bases from V and 8 bases from J; junction bases left unmatched: 4. This CDR3 reads CSASPGTGDEQFF. In nucleotides, the CDR3 is TGCAGTGCTAGTCCCGGGACAGGGGATGAGCAGTTCTTC.

The rearrangement links TRBV2 to TRBJ2-7; possibly TRBD1 for D (6 bases). The V end lost 6 bases, the J end lost 2 bases, and 11 bases lay between the germline ends. The V gene's germline CDR1 is SNHLY and CDR2 FYNNEI. CDR3 length equals 13 residues. CDR3 DNA: TGTGCCAGCAGGGACAGAACAACCTACGAGCAGTACTTC. Translation: CASRDRTTYEQYF.

This clonotype was counted a few times. The gene calls are TRBV20-1 and TRBJ2-3; 11 bases are a match to TRBD2. The CDR3 totals 14 residues. CDR1 and CDR2 from the germline V gene are DFQATT and SNEGSKA (reference sequence). V was pared by 8 bases and J by 4 bases, with 8 bases of the junction left unmatched. The CDR3 loop reads CSPNSGRAPDTQYF. CDR3 nucleotide sequence: TGCAGTCCCAATAGCGGGAGGGCCCCAGATACGCAGTATTTT.

The chain couples TRBV5-1 to TRBJ2-6; D might be TRBD1 or TRBD2, each matching 6 bases. Germline CDR1 is SGHRS and CDR2 is YFSETQ. The germline V and J ends were trimmed by 7 bases and 0 bases, with 14 bases remaining between them. CDR3 length: 16 amino acids. The CDR3 is CASRSEGGSGANVLTF. CDR3 nucleotides: TGCGCCAGCCGATCCGAGGGGGGCTCTGGGGCCAACGTCCTGACTTTC.

The chain has TRBV27 and TRBJ2-1; possibly TRBD1 for D (5 bases). Germline V gene sequence: CDR1 MNHEY, CDR2 SMNVEV (reference sequence). V was pared by 3 bases and J by 3 bases, with 12 bases between. The CDR3 spans 15 residues. CDR3 in DNA: TGTGCCAGCAGTTTTCGGCAGGGTCTCTACAATGAGCAGTTCTTC. The encoded protein is CASSFRQGLYNEQFF.

In this sample, this clonotype turned up a few times. The rearrangement joins TRBV6-5 to TRBJ2-1; D uncertain. V gave up 0 bases and J gave up 2 bases, with 8 bases separating them. CDR3 length: 15 residues. Germline values: CDR1 MNHEY, CDR2 SVGAGI. CDR3 bases: TGTGCCAGCAGTTACTCGACTCCTACCTACAATGAGCAGTTCTTC. Translated, it gives CASSYSTPTYNEQFF.

V usage is TRBV12-3 or TRBV12-4 and J usage is TRBJ2-7, with 8 nucleotides matching TRBD1. Trimming removed 5 bases from V and 6 bases from J; junction bases left unmatched: 6. The CDR3 runs 13 residues. DNA for the CDR3: TGTGCCAGCAGTCCTACTACAGGGGGCGAGCAGTACTTC. Its protein is CASSPTTGGEQYF.

The V gene is TRBV7-9, the J gene TRBJ2-1; 13 nucleotides align to TRBD2. CDR3 length equals 19 residues. CDR1 and CDR2 from the germline V gene are SEHNR and FQNEAQ (reference sequence). V shed 2 bases and J 3 bases; nucleotides not matched to a gene: 10. The CDR3 protein is CASSLRWTSGGLVYNEQFF. The DNA of the CDR3 is TGTGCCAGCAGCTTAAGGTGGACTAGCGGGGGCCTCGTCTACAATGAGCAGTTCTTC.

The chain employs TRBV29-1 and TRBJ1-1, with unresolved D. V dropped 4 bases and J dropped 3 bases, with 15 bases sitting between them. The CDR3 extends over 14 amino acids. In germline, CDR1 is SQVTM, CDR2 ANQGSEA. CDR3 amino acids: CSVGGGMGDTEAFF. CDR3 DNA: TGCAGCGTTGGGGGAGGGATGGGTGACACTGAAGCTTTCTTT.

The rearrangement joins TRBV10-3 to TRBJ2-5, with D perhaps assigned TRBD1 or TRBD2 (5 bases each). Germline V gene lookup returns CDR1 ENHRY and CDR2 SYGVKD. Trimming pared 4 bases from V and 2 bases from J, leaving 8 bases between. The CDR3 is 13 residues long. This CDR3 reads CAISGGSQETQYF. The CDR3 bases are TGTGCCATCAGTGGGGGGTCACAAGAGACCCAGTACTTC.

The rearrangement joins TRBV2 to TRBJ2-1; 7 nucleotides line up with TRBD2. This CDR3 comprises 18 residues. Germline CDR1 reads SNHLY; CDR2 reads FYNNEI. Germline trimming cut 8 bases from V and 1 base from J; bases unmatched to any gene: 17. The CDR3 sequence is CASRSRTGGRLSYNEQFF. CDR3 DNA: TGTGCCAGCCGCTCCCGGACTGGCGGGAGACTTTCCTACAATGAGCAGTTCTTC.

In this sample, this clonotype turned up a few times. The V gene is TRBV20-1, the J gene TRBJ2-3, with TRBD2 matching over 10 bases. Per germline, CDR1 DFQATT and CDR2 SNEGSKA (reference sequence). The CDR3 runs to 15 residues. With 6 bases clipped from V and 5 bases from J, the junction kept 11 bases outside the gene matches. For the CDR3, the DNA is TGCAGTGCCCCCGAAACTAGCGGGATTGGAGATACGCAGTATTTT. This codes for CSAPETSGIGDTQYF.

As DNA, the CDR3 is TGTGCCAGCAGTTTTAAGATCGGGCAGCCCCAGCATTTT. Amino acid sequence: CASSFKIGQPQHF. V gene TRBV12-3 or TRBV12-4 combines with J gene TRBJ1-5; D unclear. The CDR3 has 13 amino acids. Trimming took 3 bases from V and 7 from J, leaving 10 bases between them.

The chain is built from TRBV27 and TRBJ2-5; 8 positions match TRBD1. After removal of 8 bases from V and 0 bases from J, the junction contained 8 bases not matched to a gene. Per the germline V gene, CDR1 is MNHEY and CDR2 is SMNVEV (reference sequence). The CDR3 extends over 15 amino acids. The DNA for the CDR3 is TGTGCCAGCCGTCCCGAGGGACAGGACCAAGAGACCCAGTACTTC. Amino acid sequence: CASRPEGQDQETQYF.

This chain uses TRBV12-3 or TRBV12-4 with TRBJ2-7, with 14 bases lining up with TRBD2. V dropped 7 bases and J dropped 5; count of bases not matched to a gene: 4. There are 14 residues in the CDR3. CDR3 coding DNA: TGTGCCAGCACCGGGGGACTAGCGGGAGACGAGCAGTACTTC. Amino acids: CASTGGLAGDEQYF.

The chain carries TRBV19 and TRBJ1-1, with D possibly being TRBD1 (5 bases). The CDR3 spans 15 residues. The ends were cut back, 6 bases at V and 5 bases at J, with 19 bases in the middle. Germline assignment: CDR1 LNHDA and CDR2 SQIVND (reference sequence). CDR3 loop: CASSDPRGFGTEAFF. CDR3 coding DNA: TGTGCCAGTAGCGACCCAAGGGGATTTGGGACTGAAGCTTTCTTT.

The V and J genes are TRBV29-1 and TRBJ2-3, with D possibly TRBD1 on 5 matching bases. In germline, CDR1 is SQVTM, CDR2 ANQGSEA. The CDR3 is made up of 14 amino acids. Trimming took off 4 bases at V and 2 bases at J, with 13 bases between the two ends. CDR3 region: CSVVAGLVTDTQYF. Written as DNA, the CDR3 is TGCAGCGTTGTGGCAGGGCTCGTCACAGATACGCAGTATTTT.

This chain links TRBV28 with TRBJ2-7; maybe TRBD1 (6 bases). The J call may be wrong; the DNA end is better matched by TRBJ2-5. Germline V gives CDR1 MDHEN, CDR2 SYDVKM. This CDR3 is built from 14 residues. In DNA form, the CDR3 reads TGTGCCAGCGCAAACACAGGGATCCTGGAGACCCAGTACTTC. It specifies CASANTGILETQYF.

This clonotype was detected only a few times. The CDR3 loop is CSVHWDRMYQETQYF. The CDR3 nucleotides read TGCAGCGTTCATTGGGACAGGATGTACCAAGAGACCCAGTACTTC. The rearrangement uses TRBV29-1 and TRBJ2-5; 8 bases match TRBD1. CDR1 is SQVTM, CDR2 ANQGSEA, per germline. V shed 5 bases and J 0 bases; nucleotides not matched to a gene: 8. The CDR3 loop spans 15 amino acids.

This chain links TRBV9 with TRBJ2-3; D perhaps matches TRBD2 (5 bases). The CDR3 length is 15 residues. V dropped 0 bases and J dropped 5 bases, with 13 bases sitting between them. Per germline, CDR1 SGDLS and CDR2 YYNGEE. This CDR3 is CASSVEWLAKDTQYF. CDR3 coding DNA: TGTGCCAGCAGCGTAGAGTGGCTAGCCAAAGATACGCAGTATTTT.

V usage is TRBV12-3 or TRBV12-4 and J usage is TRBJ2-7; the D gene is possibly TRBD1 (6 bases). This CDR3 is 14 amino acids long. Trimming took off 2 bases at V and 5 bases at J, with 13 bases between the two ends. In DNA, the CDR3 is TGTGCCAGCAGTTTATTCGCCAGGGGCGACGAGCAGTACTTC. Amino acids: CASSLFARGDEQYF.